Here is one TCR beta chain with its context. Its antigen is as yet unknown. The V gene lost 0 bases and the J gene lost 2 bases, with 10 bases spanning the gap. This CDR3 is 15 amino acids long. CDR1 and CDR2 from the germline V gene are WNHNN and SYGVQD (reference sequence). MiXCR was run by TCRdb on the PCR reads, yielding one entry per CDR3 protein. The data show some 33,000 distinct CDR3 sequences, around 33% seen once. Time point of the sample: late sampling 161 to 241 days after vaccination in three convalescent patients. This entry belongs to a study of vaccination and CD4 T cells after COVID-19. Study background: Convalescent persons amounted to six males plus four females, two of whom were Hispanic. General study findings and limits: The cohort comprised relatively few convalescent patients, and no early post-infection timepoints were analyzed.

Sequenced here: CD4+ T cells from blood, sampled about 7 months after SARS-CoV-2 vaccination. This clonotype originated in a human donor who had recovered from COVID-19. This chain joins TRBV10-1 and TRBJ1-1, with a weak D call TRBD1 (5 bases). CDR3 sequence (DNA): TGCGCCAGCAGTGAGTCGCGGACAAGCAACACTGAAGCTTTCTTT. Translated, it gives CASSESRTSNTEAFF.